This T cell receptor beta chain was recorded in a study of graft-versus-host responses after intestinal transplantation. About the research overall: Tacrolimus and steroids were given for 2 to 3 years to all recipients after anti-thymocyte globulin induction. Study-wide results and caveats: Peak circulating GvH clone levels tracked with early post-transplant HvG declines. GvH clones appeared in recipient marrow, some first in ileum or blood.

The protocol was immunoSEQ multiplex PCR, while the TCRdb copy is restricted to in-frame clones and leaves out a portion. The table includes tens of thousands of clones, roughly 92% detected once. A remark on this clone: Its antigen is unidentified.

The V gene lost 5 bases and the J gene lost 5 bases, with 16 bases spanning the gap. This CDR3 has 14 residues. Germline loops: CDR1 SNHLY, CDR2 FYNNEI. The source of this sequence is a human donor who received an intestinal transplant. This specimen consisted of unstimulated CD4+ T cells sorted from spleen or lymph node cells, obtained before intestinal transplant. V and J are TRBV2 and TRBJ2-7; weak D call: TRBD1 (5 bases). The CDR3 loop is CASSSIRARHEQYF. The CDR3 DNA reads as TGTGCCAGCAGTAGTATCAGGGCCCGCCACGAGCAGTACTTC.